This T cell receptor (beta chain) derives from a study of kidney transplant recipient with SARS-CoV-2 infection. TCRdb used MiXCR to reprocess the reads, holding one entry per CDR3 protein. The table shows fewer than 250,000 distinct CDR3 sequences, with about 28% occurring only once. There are many counts of this clonotype. The length of the CDR3 is 14 residues. Sample: a blood sample, taken at baseline and between days 110 and 120 from a kidney transplant recipient. The J gene is TRBJ2-5, the V gene TRBV21-1; the DNA was not used to check the table's D call, TRBD1. TRBV21-1 is an annotated pseudogene. The sequence came from a male patient aged 30 to 39 who had COVID-19 and was a kidney transplant recipient. The T cells may come from the graft donor. The CDR3 DNA reads as TGTGCCAGCAGCAAAAGGGGGGTCTGGGAGACCCAGTACTTC. Its protein product is CASSKRGVWETQYF.